This TCR beta chain was retrieved from a study of T cell repertoires in cytomegalovirus infection. TCRdb ran MiXCR on the reads and lists one entry per CDR3 protein. The repertoire holds 180,000 or so distinct CDR3 sequences, about 18% seen once, with 20% to 25% in the top ten. Germline CDR1 is MNHEY and CDR2 is SVGEGT. This CDR3 comprises 14 residues. The junction had 4 bases not matched to a gene; V was cut back by 6 bases and J by 3 bases. Sample: CD8+ T cells from PBMCs. The chain couples TRBV6-2 or TRBV6-3 to TRBJ2-7; 11 bases line up with TRBD1. The TCR originated in a human donor in good health (CMV status not recorded). Some clones in this sample may be carry-over from other donors' samples. The chain's CDR3 is CASRGQGGFYEQYF. The CDR3 region has the DNA TGTGCCAGCAGGGGACAGGGGGGGTTCTACGAGCAGTACTTC.